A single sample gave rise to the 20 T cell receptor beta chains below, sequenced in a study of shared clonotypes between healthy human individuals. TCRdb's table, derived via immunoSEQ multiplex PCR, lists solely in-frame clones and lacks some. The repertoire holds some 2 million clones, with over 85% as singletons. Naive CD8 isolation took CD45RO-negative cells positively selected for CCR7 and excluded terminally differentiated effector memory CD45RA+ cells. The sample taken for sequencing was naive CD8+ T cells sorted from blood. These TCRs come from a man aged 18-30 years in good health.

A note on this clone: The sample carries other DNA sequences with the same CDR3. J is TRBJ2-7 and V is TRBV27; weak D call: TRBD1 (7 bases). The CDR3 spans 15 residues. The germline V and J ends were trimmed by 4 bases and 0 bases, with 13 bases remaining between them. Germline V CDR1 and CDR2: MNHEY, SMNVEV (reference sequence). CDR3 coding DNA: TGTGCCAGCAGTTACAGGGGACTCAGCTCCTACGAGCAGTACTTC. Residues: CASSYRGLSSYEQYF.

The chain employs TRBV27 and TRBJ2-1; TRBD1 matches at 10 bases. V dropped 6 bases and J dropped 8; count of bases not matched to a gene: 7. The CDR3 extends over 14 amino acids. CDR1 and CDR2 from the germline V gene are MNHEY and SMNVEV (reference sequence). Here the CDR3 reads CASSGTGEVDEQFF. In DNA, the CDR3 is TGTGCCAGCAGCGGGACAGGGGAAGTCGATGAGCAGTTCTTC.

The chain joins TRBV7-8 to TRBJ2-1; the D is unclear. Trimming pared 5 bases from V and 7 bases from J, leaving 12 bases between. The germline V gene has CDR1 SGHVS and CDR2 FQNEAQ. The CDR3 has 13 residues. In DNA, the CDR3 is TGTGCCAGCAGCGCAGCCCAAGTGAATGAGCAGTTCTTC. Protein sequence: CASSAAQVNEQFF.

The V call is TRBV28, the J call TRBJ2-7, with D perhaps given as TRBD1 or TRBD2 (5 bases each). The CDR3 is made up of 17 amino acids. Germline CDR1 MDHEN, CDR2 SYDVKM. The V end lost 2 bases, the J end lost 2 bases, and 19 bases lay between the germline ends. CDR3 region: CASSLSAGGVGPYEQYF. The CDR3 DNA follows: TGTGCCAGCAGTTTAAGCGCGGGTGGGGTGGGGCCCTACGAGCAGTACTTC.

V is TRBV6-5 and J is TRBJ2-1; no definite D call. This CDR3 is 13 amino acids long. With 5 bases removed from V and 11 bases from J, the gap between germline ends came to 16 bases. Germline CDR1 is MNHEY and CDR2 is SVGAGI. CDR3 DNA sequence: TGTGCCAGCAGTCCAAGTCCCTCTACCCAGCAGTTCTTC. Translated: CASSPSPSTQQFF.

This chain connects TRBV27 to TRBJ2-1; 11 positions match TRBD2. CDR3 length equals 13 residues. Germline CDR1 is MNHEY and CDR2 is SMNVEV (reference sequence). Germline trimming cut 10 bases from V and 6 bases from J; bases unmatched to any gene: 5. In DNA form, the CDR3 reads TGTGCCACCAGACTAGCGGGAAGCAATGAGCAGTTCTTC. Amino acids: CATRLAGSNEQFF.

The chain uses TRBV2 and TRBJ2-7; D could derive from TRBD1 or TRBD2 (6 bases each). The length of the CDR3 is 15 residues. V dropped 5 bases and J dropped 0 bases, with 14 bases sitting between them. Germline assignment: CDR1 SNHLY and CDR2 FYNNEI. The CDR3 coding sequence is TGTGCCAGCAGTCGAGGGGGGCCACCCTCCTACGAGCAGTACTTC. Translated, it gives CASSRGGPPSYEQYF.

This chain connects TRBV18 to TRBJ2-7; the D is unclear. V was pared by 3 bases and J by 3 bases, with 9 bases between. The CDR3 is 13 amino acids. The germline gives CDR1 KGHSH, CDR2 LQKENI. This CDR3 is CASSPSNDYEQYF. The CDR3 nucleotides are TGTGCCAGCTCACCCTCCAACGACTACGAGCAGTACTTC.

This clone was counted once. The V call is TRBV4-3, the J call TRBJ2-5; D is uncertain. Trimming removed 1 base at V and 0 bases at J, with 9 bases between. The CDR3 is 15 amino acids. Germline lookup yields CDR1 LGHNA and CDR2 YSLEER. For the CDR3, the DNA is TGCGCCAGCAGCCAAGGCTGGGATGACCAAGAGACCCAGTACTTC. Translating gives CASSQGWDDQETQYF.

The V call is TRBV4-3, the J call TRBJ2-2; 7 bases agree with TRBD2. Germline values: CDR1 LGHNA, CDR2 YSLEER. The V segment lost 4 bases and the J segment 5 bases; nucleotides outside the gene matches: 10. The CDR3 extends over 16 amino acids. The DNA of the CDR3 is TGCGCCAGCAGCCCCACCCAGGGACTACAAACCGGGGAGCTGTTTTTT. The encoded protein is CASSPTQGLQTGELFF.

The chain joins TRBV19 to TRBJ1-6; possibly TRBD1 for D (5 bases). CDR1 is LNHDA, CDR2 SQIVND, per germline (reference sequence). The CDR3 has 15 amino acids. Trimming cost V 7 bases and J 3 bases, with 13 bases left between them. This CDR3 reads CASTTDSVYNSPLHF. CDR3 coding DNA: TGTGCCAGTACCACAGACAGCGTCTATAATTCACCCCTCCACTTT.

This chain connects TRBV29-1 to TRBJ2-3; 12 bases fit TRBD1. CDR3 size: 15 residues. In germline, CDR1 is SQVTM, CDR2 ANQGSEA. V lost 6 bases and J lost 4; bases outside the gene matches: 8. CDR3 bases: TGCAGCGTCACGGGACAGGGGGCGCCCCCAGATACGCAGTATTTT. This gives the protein CSVTGQGAPPDTQYF.

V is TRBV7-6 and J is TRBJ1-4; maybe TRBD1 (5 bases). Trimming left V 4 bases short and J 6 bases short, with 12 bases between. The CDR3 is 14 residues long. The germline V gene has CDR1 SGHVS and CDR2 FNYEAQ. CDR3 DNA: TGTGCCAGCAGCTGGACAATAGGTGATGAAAAACTGTTTTTT. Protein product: CASSWTIGDEKLFF.

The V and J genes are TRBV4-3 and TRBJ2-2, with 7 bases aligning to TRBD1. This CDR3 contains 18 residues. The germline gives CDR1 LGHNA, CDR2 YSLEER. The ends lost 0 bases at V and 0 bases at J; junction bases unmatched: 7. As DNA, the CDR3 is TGCGCCAGCAGCCAAGATCTTATGACAGGGCCGAACACCGGGGAGCTGTTTTTT. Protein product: CASSQDLMTGPNTGELFF.

The CDR3 DNA sequence: TGCAGCGTACACGGCGGGACCCATCTGGACTATGGCTACACCTTC. This encodes CSVHGGTHLDYGYTF. The rearrangement joins TRBV29-1 to TRBJ1-2, with a tentative D call TRBD1 (5 bases). CDR3 size: 15 residues. From germline, CDR1 is SQVTM and CDR2 ANQGSEA. Trimming took off 6 bases at V and 3 bases at J, with 20 bases between the two ends.

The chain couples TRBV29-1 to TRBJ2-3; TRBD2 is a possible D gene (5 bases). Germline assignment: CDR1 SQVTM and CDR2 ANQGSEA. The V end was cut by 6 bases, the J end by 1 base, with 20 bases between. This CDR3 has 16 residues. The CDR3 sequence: CSVDFRSPLGTDTQYF. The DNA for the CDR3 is TGCAGCGTGGACTTCAGGAGCCCCTTAGGCACAGATACGCAGTATTTT.

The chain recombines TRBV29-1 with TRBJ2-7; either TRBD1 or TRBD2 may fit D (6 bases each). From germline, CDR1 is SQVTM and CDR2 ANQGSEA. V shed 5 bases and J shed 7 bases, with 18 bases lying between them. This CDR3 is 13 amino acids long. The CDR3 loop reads CSVIGGLALEQYF. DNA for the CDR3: TGCAGCGTTATAGGGGGACTTGCCCTGGAGCAGTACTTC.

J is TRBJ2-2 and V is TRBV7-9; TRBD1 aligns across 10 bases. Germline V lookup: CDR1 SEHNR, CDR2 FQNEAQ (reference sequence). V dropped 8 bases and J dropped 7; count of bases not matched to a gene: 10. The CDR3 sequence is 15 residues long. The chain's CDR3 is CASDERDRGGGELFF. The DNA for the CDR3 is TGTGCCAGCGACGAAAGGGACAGGGGTGGCGGGGAGCTGTTTTTT.

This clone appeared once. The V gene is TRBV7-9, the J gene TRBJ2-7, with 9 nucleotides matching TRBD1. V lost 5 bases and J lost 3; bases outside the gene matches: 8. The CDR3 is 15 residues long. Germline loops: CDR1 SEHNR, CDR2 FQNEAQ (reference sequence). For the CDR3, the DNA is TGTGCCAGCAGCCTAACGACAGGGGGGTTCTACGAGCAGTACTTC. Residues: CASSLTTGGFYEQYF. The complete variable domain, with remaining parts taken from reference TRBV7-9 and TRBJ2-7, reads DTGVSQNPRHKITKRGQNVTFRCDPISEHNRLYWYRQTLGQGPEFLTYFQNEAQLEKSRLLSDRFSAERPKGSFSTLEIQRTEQGDSAMYLCASSLTTGGFYEQYFGPGTRLTVT.

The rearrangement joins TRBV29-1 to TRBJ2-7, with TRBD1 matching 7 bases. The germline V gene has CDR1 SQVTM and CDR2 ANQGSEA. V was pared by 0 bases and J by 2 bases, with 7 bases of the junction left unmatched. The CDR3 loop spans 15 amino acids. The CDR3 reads CSVEDPNRGTYEQYF. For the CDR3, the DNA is TGCAGCGTTGAAGATCCCAACAGGGGAACCTACGAGCAGTACTTC.